This TCR beta chain was sequenced during a study of T cell clonotyping in hematopoietic cell transplantation. Study results and caveats: Higher Inverse Simpson Index values in graft donor and pretransplant recipient predicted broader posttransplant TCR diversity.

Trimming left V 0 bases short and J 4 bases short, with 12 bases between. Germline assignment: CDR1 SGHDN and CDR2 FVKESK. The CDR3 is 15 amino acids. Regarding this clone: Its antigen is not known.

Regarding time point: recipient sample about 28 days before transplant, after cytoreduction. Sequencing was performed with immunoSEQ multiplex PCR; in TCRdb, only in-frame clones are kept and a portion is missing. In the table there are about 11,000 clones, approximately 92% of which are singletons. The chain combines TRBV14 with TRBJ1-1, with D possibly TRBD1 on 5 matching bases. The sequence came from a woman aged 40 to 55 with acute myeloid leukemia. Some clones in this sample may be carry-over from other donors' samples. The source material was peripheral blood mononuclear cells, sampled before stem cell transplant. The CDR3 nucleotides are TGTGCCAGCAGCCAAGATCGCGGGAGGGGCACTGAAGCTTTCTTT. It encodes CASSQDRGRGTEAFF.